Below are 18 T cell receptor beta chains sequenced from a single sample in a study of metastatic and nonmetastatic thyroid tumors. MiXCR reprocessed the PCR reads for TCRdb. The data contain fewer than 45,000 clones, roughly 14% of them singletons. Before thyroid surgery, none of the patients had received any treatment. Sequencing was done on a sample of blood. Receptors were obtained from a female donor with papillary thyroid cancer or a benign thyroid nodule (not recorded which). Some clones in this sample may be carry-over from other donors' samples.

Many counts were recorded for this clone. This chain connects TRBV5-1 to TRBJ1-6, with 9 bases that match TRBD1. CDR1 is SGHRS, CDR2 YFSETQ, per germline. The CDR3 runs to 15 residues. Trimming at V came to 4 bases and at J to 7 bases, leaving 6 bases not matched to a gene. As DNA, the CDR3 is TGCGCCAGCAGCCCACAGGGGGCGCAGAATTCACCCCTCCACTTT. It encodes CASSPQGAQNSPLHF.

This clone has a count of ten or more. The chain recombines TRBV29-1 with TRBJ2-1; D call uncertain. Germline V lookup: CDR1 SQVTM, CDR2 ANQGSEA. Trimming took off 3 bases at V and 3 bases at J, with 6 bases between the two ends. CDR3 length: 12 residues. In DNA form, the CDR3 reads TGCAGCGTTGATAGAAACTACAATGAGCAGTTCTTC. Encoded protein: CSVDRNYNEQFF.

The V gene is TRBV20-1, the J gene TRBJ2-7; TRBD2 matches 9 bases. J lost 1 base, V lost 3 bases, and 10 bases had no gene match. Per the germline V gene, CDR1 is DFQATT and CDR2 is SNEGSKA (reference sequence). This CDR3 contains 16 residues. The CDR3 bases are TGCAGTGCTAGGTGGCTAGCGGGATTATCATCCTACGAGCAGTACTTC. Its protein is CSARWLAGLSSYEQYF.

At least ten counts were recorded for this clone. CDR3 amino acids: CASSLGWQSWETQYF. The CDR3 DNA sequence: TGTGCCAGCAGCTTAGGTTGGCAATCGTGGGAGACCCAGTACTTC. This chain uses TRBV11-3 with TRBJ2-5; no reliable D call. Per germline, CDR1 SGHNT and CDR2 YENEEA. V gave up 1 base and J gave up 5 bases, with 14 bases separating them. The CDR3 loop spans 15 amino acids.

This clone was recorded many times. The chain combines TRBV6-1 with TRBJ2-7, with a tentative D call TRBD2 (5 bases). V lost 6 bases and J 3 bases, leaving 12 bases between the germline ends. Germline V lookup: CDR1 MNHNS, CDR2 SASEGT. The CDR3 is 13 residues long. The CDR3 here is CASSLLDGYEQYF. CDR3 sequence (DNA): TGTGCCAGCAGCCTACTAGACGGCTACGAGCAGTACTTC.

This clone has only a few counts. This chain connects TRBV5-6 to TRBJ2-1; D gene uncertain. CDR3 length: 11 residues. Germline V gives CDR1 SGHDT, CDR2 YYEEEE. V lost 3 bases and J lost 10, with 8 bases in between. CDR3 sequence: CASSYGREQFF. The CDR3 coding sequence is TGTGCCAGCAGCTACGGTCGGGAGCAGTTCTTC.

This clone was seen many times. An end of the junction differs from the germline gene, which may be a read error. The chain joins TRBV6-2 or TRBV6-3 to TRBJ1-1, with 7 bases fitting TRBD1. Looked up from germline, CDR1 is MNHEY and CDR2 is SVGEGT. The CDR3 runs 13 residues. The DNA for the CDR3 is TGTGCCTGCAGGACAGGCGGAGGAACTGAAGCTTTCTTT. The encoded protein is CACRTGGGTEAFF.

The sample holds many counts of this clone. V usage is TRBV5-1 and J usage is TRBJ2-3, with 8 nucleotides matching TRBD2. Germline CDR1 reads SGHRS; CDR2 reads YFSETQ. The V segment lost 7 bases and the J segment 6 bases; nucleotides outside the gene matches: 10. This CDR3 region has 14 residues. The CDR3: CASGGGRRVDTQYF. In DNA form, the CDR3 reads TGCGCCAGCGGGGGCGGGAGGAGAGTGGATACGCAGTATTTT. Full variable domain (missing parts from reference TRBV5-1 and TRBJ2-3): KAGVTQTPRYLIKTRGQQVTLSCSPISGHRSVSWYQQTPGQGLQFLFEYFSETQRNKGNFPGRFSGRQFSNSRSEMNVSTLELGDSALYLCASGGGRRVDTQYFGPGTRLTVL.

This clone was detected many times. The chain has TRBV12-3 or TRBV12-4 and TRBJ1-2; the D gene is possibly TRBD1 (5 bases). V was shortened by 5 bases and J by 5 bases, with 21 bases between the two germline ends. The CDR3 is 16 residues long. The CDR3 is CASSVVGTALGYGYTF. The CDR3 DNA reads TGTGCCAGCAGTGTGGTTGGGACGGCCCTAGGGTATGGCTACACCTTC.

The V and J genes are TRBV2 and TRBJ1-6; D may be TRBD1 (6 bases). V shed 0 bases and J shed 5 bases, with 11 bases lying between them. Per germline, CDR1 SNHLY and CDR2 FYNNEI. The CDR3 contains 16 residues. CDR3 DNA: TGTGCCAGCAGTGAAGCGGCAGGGGCCGATAATTCACCCCTCCACTTT. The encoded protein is CASSEAAGADNSPLHF.

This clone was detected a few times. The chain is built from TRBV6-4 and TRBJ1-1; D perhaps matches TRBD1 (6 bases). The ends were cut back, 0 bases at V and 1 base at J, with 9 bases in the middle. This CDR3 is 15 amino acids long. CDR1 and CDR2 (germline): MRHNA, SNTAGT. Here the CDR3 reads CASSDSPDRNTEAFF. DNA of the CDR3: TGTGCCAGCAGTGACTCCCCGGACAGGAACACTGAAGCTTTCTTT.

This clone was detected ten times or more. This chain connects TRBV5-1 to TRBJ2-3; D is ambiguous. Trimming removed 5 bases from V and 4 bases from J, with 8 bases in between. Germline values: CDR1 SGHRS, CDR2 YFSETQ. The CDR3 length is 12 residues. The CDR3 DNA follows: TGCGCCAGCAGAAGGTGGGCAGATACGCAGTATTTT. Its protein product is CASRRWADTQYF.

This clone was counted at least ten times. CDR3 sequence (DNA): TGCGCCAGCAGGACAGGGGGATTAGAGACCCAGTACTTC. Translated: CASRTGGLETQYF. This chain connects TRBV10-2 to TRBJ2-5; TRBD1 matches 9 bases. V lost 6 bases and J lost 4; bases outside the gene matches: 3. The CDR3 loop spans 13 amino acids. Germline values: CDR1 WSHSY, CDR2 SAAADI.

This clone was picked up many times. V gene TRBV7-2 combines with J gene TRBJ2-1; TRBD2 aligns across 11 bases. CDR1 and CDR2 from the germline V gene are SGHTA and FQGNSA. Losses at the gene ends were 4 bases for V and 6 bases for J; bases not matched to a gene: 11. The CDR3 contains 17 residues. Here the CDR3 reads CASSSGGGTSGVNEQFF. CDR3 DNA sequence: TGTGCCAGCAGCTCAGGGGGCGGGACTAGCGGCGTCAATGAGCAGTTCTTC.

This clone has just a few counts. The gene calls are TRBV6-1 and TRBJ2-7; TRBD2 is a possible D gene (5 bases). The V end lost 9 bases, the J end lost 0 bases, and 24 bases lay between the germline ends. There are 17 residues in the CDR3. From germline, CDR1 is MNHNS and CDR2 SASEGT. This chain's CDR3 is CASTRVNSPAGSYEQYF. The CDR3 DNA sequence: TGTGCCAGTACCCGGGTTAATTCCCCTGCGGGCTCCTACGAGCAGTACTTC.

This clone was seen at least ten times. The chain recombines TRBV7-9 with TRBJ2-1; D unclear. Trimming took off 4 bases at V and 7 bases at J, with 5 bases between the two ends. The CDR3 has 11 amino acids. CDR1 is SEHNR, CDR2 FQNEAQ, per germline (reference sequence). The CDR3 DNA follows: TGTGCCAGCAGCTCGATAAATGAGCAGTTCTTC. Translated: CASSSINEQFF.

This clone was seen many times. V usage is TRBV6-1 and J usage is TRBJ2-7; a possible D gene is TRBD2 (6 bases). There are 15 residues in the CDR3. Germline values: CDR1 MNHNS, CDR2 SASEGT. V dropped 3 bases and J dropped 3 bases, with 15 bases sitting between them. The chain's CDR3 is CASSDSTAGSYEQYF. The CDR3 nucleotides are TGTGCCAGCAGTGATTCCACGGCCGGGAGCTACGAGCAGTACTTC.

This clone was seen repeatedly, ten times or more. Here the CDR3 reads CASSLEGGTEAFF. CDR3 nucleotide sequence: TGCGCCAGCAGCTTGGAGGGGGGAACTGAAGCTTTCTTT. The chain couples TRBV5-1 to TRBJ1-1; a weak D match, TRBD1 (6 bases). V lost 0 bases and J 5 bases, leaving 8 bases between the germline ends. The CDR3 totals 13 residues. CDR1 and CDR2 from the germline V gene are SGHRS and YFSETQ.